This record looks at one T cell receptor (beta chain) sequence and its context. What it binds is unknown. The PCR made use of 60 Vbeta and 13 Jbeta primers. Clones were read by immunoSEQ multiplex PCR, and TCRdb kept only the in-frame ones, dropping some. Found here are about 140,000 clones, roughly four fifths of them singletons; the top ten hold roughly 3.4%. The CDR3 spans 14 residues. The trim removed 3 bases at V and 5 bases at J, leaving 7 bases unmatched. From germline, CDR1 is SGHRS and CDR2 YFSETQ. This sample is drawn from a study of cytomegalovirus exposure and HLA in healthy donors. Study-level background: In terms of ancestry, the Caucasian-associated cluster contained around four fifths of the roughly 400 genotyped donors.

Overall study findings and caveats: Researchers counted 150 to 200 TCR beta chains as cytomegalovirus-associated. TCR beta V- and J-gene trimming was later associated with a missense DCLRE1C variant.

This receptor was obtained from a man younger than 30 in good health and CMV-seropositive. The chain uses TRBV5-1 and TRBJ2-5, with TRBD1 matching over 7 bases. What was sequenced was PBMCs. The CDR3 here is CASSSDRLSETQYF. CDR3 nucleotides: TGCGCCAGCAGCTCGGACAGGCTTTCTGAGACCCAGTACTTC.